The clone carrying this T cell receptor (beta chain) was counted a few times. Its antigen is not known. Study observations and caveats: Whole repertoires were not studied in the larger cohort, only one V-J beta rearrangement. Tumor-infiltrating Treg TCR alpha and beta sequences overlapped most with tumor naive CD4+ T cells, then blood naive. The TCR gene usage of tumor memory CD4+ T cells clustered together with blood and lymph node memory CD4+ cells and with lymph node naive CD4+ cells.

TCRdb re-called the 5' RACE reads with MiXCR, one entry per CDR3 protein. The sample lists 8,500 to 9,500 distinct CDR3 sequences; roughly 60% were seen once. The memory fraction was CD4+CD45RO+CD25- cells. Trimming took 6 bases from V and 0 from J; bases not matched to a gene: 9. This CDR3 has 17 residues. Germline V CDR1 and CDR2: MNHEY, SVGEGT. The chain combines TRBV6-2 or TRBV6-3 with TRBJ2-3; 10 bases align to TRBD2. Sequencing input: tumor-infiltrating memory CD4+ T cells sorted from the breast tumor. Regarding subset: memory CD4+ T cells, CD4+CD45RO+CD25-. This sequence originates from a female donor with breast cancer. CDR3 in amino acids: CASSRAGTSVSTDTQYF. The CDR3 DNA follows: TGTGCCAGCAGCCGCGCCGGGACTAGCGTGAGCACAGATACGCAGTATTTT.